This is a list of T cell receptor beta chains from one sample in a study of CD8+ T cells in alopecia areata. Repertoires were generated with immunoSEQ multiplex PCR, while TCRdb's copy carries only in-frame clones and drops some. Found here are 200,000 to 250,000 clones, around 62% of them singletons; the top ten hold over 0.4%. The input for sequencing was CD4+ T cells sorted from blood, taken at week 0. All receptors derive from a human donor with alopecia areata. Each CDR3 is given with its conserved first and last residue. Each record gives: D gene, J gene, V gene, clone size, CDR3 DNA, CDR3 protein. A D gene is named only where the DNA matches it firmly. Clone size is not always given. Where it is, it says once, few, many or a class for expanded clones.

d_call: NA; j_call: TRBJ2-1; v_call: TRBV18; clone_size: NA; cdr3_nt: TGTGCCAGCTCCCCAGGACCGCCCATTTATGAGCAGTTCTTC; cdr3_aa: CASSPGPPIYEQFF
d_call: NA; j_call: TRBJ2-2; v_call: TRBV9; clone_size: NA; cdr3_nt: TGTGCCGCTGGGGGAGAGAACACCGGGGAGCTGTTTTTT; cdr3_aa: CAAGGENTGELFF
d_call: NA; j_call: TRBJ2-2; v_call: TRBV2; clone_size: few; cdr3_nt: TGTGCCAGCAGTGACACAGGCGCGAACACCGGGGAGCTGTTTTTT; cdr3_aa: CASSDTGANTGELFF
d_call: TRBD2; j_call: TRBJ2-1; v_call: TRBV18; clone_size: NA; cdr3_nt: TGTGCCAGCTCAACAGGGACTAGCGGGATGAATGAGCAGTTCTTC; cdr3_aa: CASSTGTSGMNEQFF
d_call: NA; j_call: TRBJ1-2; v_call: TRBV6-1; clone_size: NA; cdr3_nt: TGTGCCAGCAGTGACACGGCGTATGGCTACACCTTC; cdr3_aa: CASSDTAYGYTF
d_call: NA; j_call: TRBJ2-2; v_call: TRBV7-8; clone_size: few; cdr3_nt: TGTGCCAGCAGCCCCCGCCTGAACACCGGGGAGCTGTTTTTT; cdr3_aa: CASSPRLNTGELFF
d_call: TRBD1; j_call: TRBJ2-2; v_call: TRBV10-1; clone_size: NA; cdr3_nt: TGCGCCAGCAGTGAAGACAGGGGAACGAACACCGGGGAGCTGTTTTTT; cdr3_aa: CASSEDRGTNTGELFF
d_call: NA; j_call: TRBJ2-1; v_call: TRBV7-9; clone_size: NA; cdr3_nt: TGTGCCAGCAGCCCATGGACCTGGCAGTTCTTC; cdr3_aa: CASSPWTWQFF
d_call: NA; j_call: TRBJ1-1; v_call: TRBV19; clone_size: few; cdr3_nt: TGTGCCAGTAGTATTGTTACGAGAGCTTTCTTT; cdr3_aa: CASSIVTRAFF
d_call: NA; j_call: TRBJ2-1; v_call: TRBV4-1; clone_size: few; cdr3_nt: TGCGCCAGCAGCAATCCCAGGGTTCCCTACAATGAGCAGTTCTTC; cdr3_aa: CASSNPRVPYNEQFF
d_call: NA; j_call: TRBJ2-5; v_call: TRBV5-1; clone_size: NA; cdr3_nt: TGCGCCAGCAGCTTCGGCAGAAGCCAAGAGACCCAGTACTTC; cdr3_aa: CASSFGRSQETQYF
d_call: NA; j_call: TRBJ1-1; v_call: TRBV30; clone_size: NA; cdr3_nt: TGTGCCTGGAGCTTTAACGGCGGCACTGAAGCTTTCTTT; cdr3_aa: CAWSFNGGTEAFF
d_call: NA; j_call: TRBJ1-2; v_call: TRBV7-2; clone_size: few; cdr3_nt: TGTGCCAGCAGCTTAGCTATCTCACCGGACTATGGCTACACCTTC; cdr3_aa: CASSLAISPDYGYTF
d_call: NA; j_call: TRBJ1-2; v_call: TRBV18; clone_size: NA; cdr3_nt: TGTGCCAGCTCACTGGGGACGGTTGCTAACTATGGCTACACCTTC; cdr3_aa: CASSLGTVANYGYTF
d_call: NA; j_call: TRBJ1-6; v_call: TRBV30; clone_size: NA; cdr3_nt: TGTGCCTGGAGGAGAAATTCACCCCTCCACTTT; cdr3_aa: CAWRRNSPLHF
d_call: NA; j_call: TRBJ1-4; v_call: TRBV30; clone_size: NA; cdr3_nt: TGTGCCTGGAGCCTCACTGCAACTAATGAAAAACTGTTTTTT; cdr3_aa: CAWSLTATNEKLFF
d_call: TRBD1; j_call: TRBJ1-1; v_call: TRBV12-5; clone_size: many; cdr3_nt: TGTGCTAGTGGCCCGACAGGGCGGACTGAAGCTTTCTTT; cdr3_aa: CASGPTGRTEAFF
d_call: TRBD2; j_call: TRBJ2-3; v_call: TRBV9; clone_size: few; cdr3_nt: TGTGCCAGCAGCTCCGGACTAGCGGGGGCCCTGGGAGTAGATACGCAGTATTTT; cdr3_aa: CASSSGLAGALGVDTQYF
d_call: TRBD1; j_call: TRBJ1-1; v_call: TRBV29-1; clone_size: NA; cdr3_nt: TGCAGCGTCTCCGGACAGGGCGGGCGAGCTTTCTTT; cdr3_aa: CSVSGQGGRAFF
d_call: TRBD2; j_call: TRBJ2-6; v_call: TRBV27; clone_size: few; cdr3_nt: TGTGCCAGCAAAATAGCGGGTAACTCTGGGGCCAACGTCCTGACTTTC; cdr3_aa: CASKIAGNSGANVLTF
d_call: NA; j_call: TRBJ1-6; v_call: TRBV7-9; clone_size: NA; cdr3_nt: TGTGCCAGCAGACCCTCCAGAGGAGGAAAGGATAATTCACCCCTCCACTTT; cdr3_aa: CASRPSRGGKDNSPLHF
d_call: NA; j_call: TRBJ2-5; v_call: TRBV27; clone_size: NA; cdr3_nt: TGTGCCAGCAGTTTTCTTCGGGACACTGGGTCAACCCAGTACTTC; cdr3_aa: CASSFLRDTGSTQYF
d_call: TRBD1; j_call: TRBJ1-1; v_call: TRBV6-5; clone_size: NA; cdr3_nt: TGTGCCAGCAGTTACCGGACAGGTGAAGCTTTCTTT; cdr3_aa: CASSYRTGEAFF
d_call: NA; j_call: TRBJ1-3; v_call: TRBV29-1; clone_size: NA; cdr3_nt: TGCAGCGTTGAAAACCCTGGAAACACCATATATTTT; cdr3_aa: CSVENPGNTIYF
d_call: TRBD1; j_call: TRBJ1-5; v_call: TRBV6-6; clone_size: NA; cdr3_nt: TGTGCCAGCATGGGAGACAGGGGGCTGAGGGATCAGCCCCAGCATTTT; cdr3_aa: CASMGDRGLRDQPQHF
d_call: NA; j_call: TRBJ2-5; v_call: TRBV4-2; clone_size: NA; cdr3_nt: TGTGCCAGCAGCCAAGACCAAATCGGGGGGCGAAGCAGGTTGCAAGAGACCCAGTACTTC; cdr3_aa: CASSQDQIGGRSRLQETQYF
d_call: TRBD1; j_call: TRBJ1-2; v_call: TRBV11-1; clone_size: NA; cdr3_nt: TGTGCCAGCAGCCTCTATAGCCGCGGACAGGGCGGCGGCTACACCTTC; cdr3_aa: CASSLYSRGQGGGYTF
d_call: NA; j_call: TRBJ2-5; v_call: TRBV2; clone_size: NA; cdr3_nt: TGTGCCAGCCGGTTTGGAGAGACCGAGACCCAGTACTTC; cdr3_aa: CASRFGETETQYF
d_call: NA; j_call: TRBJ2-7; v_call: TRBV23-1; clone_size: few; cdr3_nt: TGCGCCAGCAGTCAATCTGGTTACTCCTACGAGCAGTACTTC; cdr3_aa: CASSQSGYSYEQYF
d_call: TRBD1; j_call: TRBJ1-5; v_call: TRBV7-2; clone_size: NA; cdr3_nt: TGTGCCAGCAGCTTGGGACAGGGCTATCAGCCCCAGCATTTT; cdr3_aa: CASSLGQGYQPQHF
d_call: TRBD1; j_call: TRBJ1-1; v_call: TRBV30; clone_size: NA; cdr3_nt: TGTGCCTGGTGGGGACAGGGGGCCTCTGAAGCTTTCTTT; cdr3_aa: CAWWGQGASEAFF
d_call: NA; j_call: TRBJ2-3; v_call: TRBV5-6; clone_size: once; cdr3_nt: TGTGCCAGCAGTTTATCGGATACGCAGTATTTT; cdr3_aa: CASSLSDTQYF
d_call: NA; j_call: TRBJ1-2; v_call: TRBV29-1; clone_size: NA; cdr3_nt: TGCAGCGTTGAGGGCGGAGACTACACCTTC; cdr3_aa: CSVEGGDYTF
d_call: TRBD1; j_call: TRBJ1-5; v_call: TRBV19; clone_size: NA; cdr3_nt: TGTGCCAGTAGTATCCCGCAGGGGGCTAACAATCAGCCCCAGCATTTT; cdr3_aa: CASSIPQGANNQPQHF
d_call: NA; j_call: TRBJ1-1; v_call: TRBV29-1; clone_size: NA; cdr3_nt: TGCAGCGTTGCACAGGTTATGAACACTGAAGCTTTCTTT; cdr3_aa: CSVAQVMNTEAFF
d_call: NA; j_call: TRBJ2-3; v_call: TRBV9; clone_size: few; cdr3_nt: TGTGCCAGCAGCGGACTATTGACAGTGGCAGATACGCAGTATTTT; cdr3_aa: CASSGLLTVADTQYF
d_call: NA; j_call: TRBJ2-7; v_call: TRBV7-6; clone_size: NA; cdr3_nt: TGTGCCAGCAGCTTAAGTACCGGGGCCGAGCAGTACTTC; cdr3_aa: CASSLSTGAEQYF
d_call: NA; j_call: TRBJ1-2; v_call: TRBV14; clone_size: few; cdr3_nt: TGTGCCAGCAGCCAAGATATGACACGGGACTATGGCTACACCTTC; cdr3_aa: CASSQDMTRDYGYTF
d_call: TRBD2; j_call: TRBJ2-3; v_call: TRBV7-2; clone_size: few; cdr3_nt: TGTGCCAGCAGCTATGCGGGAGGCAGCCCCCCCGATACGCAGTATTTT; cdr3_aa: CASSYAGGSPPDTQYF
d_call: NA; j_call: TRBJ2-2; v_call: TRBV29-1; clone_size: NA; cdr3_nt: TGCAGCGGTTATTGGGGGGAGCTGTTTTTT; cdr3_aa: CSGYWGELFF
d_call: NA; j_call: TRBJ2-3; v_call: TRBV29-1; clone_size: NA; cdr3_nt: TGCAGCGTTGGGGGCGTTAACAGGGAGGGAGATACGCAGTATTTT; cdr3_aa: CSVGGVNREGDTQYF
d_call: TRBD1; j_call: TRBJ1-2; v_call: TRBV29-1; clone_size: few; cdr3_nt: TGCAGCGTTGGGGACAGGGGGGCTTATGGCTACACCTTC; cdr3_aa: CSVGDRGAYGYTF
d_call: NA; j_call: TRBJ1-4; v_call: TRBV7-2; clone_size: few; cdr3_nt: TGTGCCAGCAGCCTTCAATCGACAGCAACTAATGAAAAACTGTTTTTT; cdr3_aa: CASSLQSTATNEKLFF
d_call: NA; j_call: TRBJ1-1; v_call: TRBV5-6; clone_size: few; cdr3_nt: TGTGCCAGCAGCTTGATCGACAGCTTGAACACTGAAGCTTTCTTT; cdr3_aa: CASSLIDSLNTEAFF
d_call: TRBD2; j_call: TRBJ2-5; v_call: TRBV30; clone_size: few; cdr3_nt: TGTGCCTGGAGTTCCGCGGGAGTTCGAGGAGAGACCCAGTACTTC; cdr3_aa: CAWSSAGVRGETQYF
d_call: NA; j_call: TRBJ2-5; v_call: TRBV2; clone_size: NA; cdr3_nt: TGTGCCAGCAGTCGGGACCCCCAAGAGACCCAGTACTTC; cdr3_aa: CASSRDPQETQYF
d_call: NA; j_call: TRBJ1-4; v_call: TRBV23-1; clone_size: NA; cdr3_nt: TGCGCCAGCAGTCAATGTACAGGAACAGCCAAAACACCTCAGGGTGCAACTAATGAAAAACTGTTTTTT; cdr3_aa: CASSQCTGTAKTPQGATNEKLFF
d_call: TRBD2; j_call: TRBJ2-1; v_call: TRBV5-1; clone_size: NA; cdr3_nt: TGCGCCAGCAGCGTAACTAGCGGAAACTCCTACAATGAGCAGTTCTTC; cdr3_aa: CASSVTSGNSYNEQFF
d_call: NA; j_call: TRBJ2-2; v_call: TRBV5-1; clone_size: NA; cdr3_nt: TGCGCCAGCAGCTCGGGCGTAGGTCGTCCGAACACCGGGGAGCTGTTTTTT; cdr3_aa: CASSSGVGRPNTGELFF
d_call: TRBD2; j_call: TRBJ2-7; v_call: TRBV14; clone_size: few; cdr3_nt: TGTGCCAGCAGGCCTAGCGGGAGTTCTCCCTACGAGCAGTACTTC; cdr3_aa: CASRPSGSSPYEQYF
d_call: NA; j_call: TRBJ2-6; v_call: TRBV5-1; clone_size: NA; cdr3_nt: TGCGCCAGCAGCTTGGCCGAGGTGGGCAGGACTCGGTCTGGGGCCAACGTCCTGACTTTC; cdr3_aa: CASSLAEVGRTRSGANVLTF
d_call: NA; j_call: TRBJ1-5; v_call: TRBV2; clone_size: NA; cdr3_nt: TGTGCCAGCAGGGCCGGGTATGGCAATCAGCCCCAGCATTTT; cdr3_aa: CASRAGYGNQPQHF
d_call: TRBD1; j_call: TRBJ2-1; v_call: TRBV6-5; clone_size: NA; cdr3_nt: TGTGCCAGCAGTCCGGGACAGGGGGGGAATGAGCAGTTCTTC; cdr3_aa: CASSPGQGGNEQFF
d_call: NA; j_call: TRBJ1-5; v_call: TRBV7-8; clone_size: NA; cdr3_nt: TGTGCCAGCAGCTTACAACAGGGCAGCAATCAGCCCCAGCATTTT; cdr3_aa: CASSLQQGSNQPQHF
d_call: TRBD1; j_call: TRBJ2-2; v_call: TRBV5-1; clone_size: NA; cdr3_nt: TGCGCCAGCACCCGCACAGGGGGCCAGAACACCGGGGAGCTGTTTTTT; cdr3_aa: CASTRTGGQNTGELFF
d_call: TRBD1; j_call: TRBJ1-2; v_call: TRBV5-1; clone_size: NA; cdr3_nt: TGCGCCAGCAGCTCCAGGGGACAGGCCTATGGCTACACCTTC; cdr3_aa: CASSSRGQAYGYTF
d_call: TRBD1; j_call: TRBJ1-2; v_call: TRBV29-1; clone_size: NA; cdr3_nt: TGCAGCGTTGAGGGCCCGGGACAGGGAGACTATGGCTACACCTTC; cdr3_aa: CSVEGPGQGDYGYTF
d_call: NA; j_call: TRBJ1-5; v_call: TRBV30; clone_size: NA; cdr3_nt: TGTGCCTGGAGTGTAAGTAGATTCTACAATCAGCCCCAGCATTTT; cdr3_aa: CAWSVSRFYNQPQHF
d_call: TRBD1; j_call: TRBJ2-5; v_call: TRBV18; clone_size: few; cdr3_nt: TGTGCCAGCTCACCGGGACAGGAAGAGACCCAGTACTTC; cdr3_aa: CASSPGQEETQYF
d_call: NA; j_call: TRBJ2-7; v_call: TRBV14; clone_size: few; cdr3_nt: TGTGCCAGCAGCAAGGGAGGCGGCCCCTACGAGCAGTACTTC; cdr3_aa: CASSKGGGPYEQYF